The 6 T cell receptor beta chains given below trace back to one sample, sequenced in a study of blood T cell repertoires in COVID-19. Here immunoSEQ multiplex PCR was the method, and the copy in TCRdb shows in-frame clones only, minus some. The sample gives just over 650,000 clones, about 90% of which show up once; 0.2% to 0.3% is in the top ten. Material for sequencing was peripheral blood. The receptor set was obtained from a woman aged 18-29 years with acute or convalescent COVID-19.

This chain connects TRBV30 to TRBJ2-3, with 7 bases that match TRBD2. The V gene's germline CDR1 is GTSNPN and CDR2 SVGIG (reference sequence). The V gene end was trimmed by 0 bases and the J gene end by 3 bases; junction bases not matched to a gene: 6. CDR3 length: 15 amino acids. CDR3 coding DNA: TGTGCCTGGAGTGTACAAGCGGGACGTACAGATACGCAGTATTTT. It codes for CAWSVQAGRTDTQYF.

This chain uses TRBV14 with TRBJ1-2; 8 bases fit TRBD1. This CDR3 comprises 13 residues. Germline CDR1 reads SGHDN; CDR2 reads FVKESK. V was clipped by 5 bases and J by 4 bases; unmatched bases: 3. The CDR3 DNA reads as TGTGCCAGCAGCTTGACAGGGGTCTATGGCTACACCTTC. Encoded protein: CASSLTGVYGYTF.

The CDR3 DNA is TGTGCCAGCAGTGGGGCGGGGGGGCAGTATTTT. This gives the protein CASSGAGGQYF. The rearrangement links TRBV2 to TRBJ2-3; 8 bases line up with TRBD2. This CDR3 has 11 amino acids. Per the germline V gene, CDR1 is SNHLY and CDR2 is FYNNEI. The J segment lost 11 bases and the V segment lost 4 bases, leaving 2 bases of the junction unmatched.

J is TRBJ1-4 and V is TRBV15; D is possibly TRBD1 (5 bases). Trimming removed 1 base at V and 3 bases at J, with 9 bases between. Germline-derived CDR1 and CDR2 are LNHNV and YYDKDF (reference sequence). This CDR3 comprises 15 residues. The CDR3 DNA reads as TGTGCCACCAGCAGAGGTCGACAGTCTAATGAAAAACTGTTTTTT. Its translation is CATSRGRQSNEKLFF.

The chain uses TRBV6-6 and TRBJ1-4; D not resolved. The germline CDR1 and CDR2 sequences are MNHNY and SVGAGI (reference sequence). The V and J ends lost 2 bases and 5 bases respectively, with 6 bases between them. This CDR3 has 13 amino acids. Written as DNA, the CDR3 is TGTGCCAGCAGTTACGGAGGGAATGAAAAACTGTTTTTT. Residues: CASSYGGNEKLFF.

For the CDR3, the DNA is TGTGCCAGCAGCCATCTGCGGGGGTTCCACGAGCAGTACTTC. It encodes CASSHLRGFHEQYF. This chain connects TRBV14 to TRBJ2-7, with TRBD2 matching 7 bases. Per germline, CDR1 SGHDN and CDR2 FVKESK. The CDR3 is 14 residues long. Trimming removed 3 bases from V and 5 bases from J; junction bases left unmatched: 7. The full variable domain, with the rest looked up from reference TRBV14 and TRBJ2-7, is EAGVTQFPSHSVIEKGQTVTLRCDPISGHDNLYWYRRVMGKEIKFLLHFVKESKQDESGMPNNRFLAERTGGTYSTLKVQPAELEDSGVYFCASSHLRGFHEQYFGPGTRLTVT.